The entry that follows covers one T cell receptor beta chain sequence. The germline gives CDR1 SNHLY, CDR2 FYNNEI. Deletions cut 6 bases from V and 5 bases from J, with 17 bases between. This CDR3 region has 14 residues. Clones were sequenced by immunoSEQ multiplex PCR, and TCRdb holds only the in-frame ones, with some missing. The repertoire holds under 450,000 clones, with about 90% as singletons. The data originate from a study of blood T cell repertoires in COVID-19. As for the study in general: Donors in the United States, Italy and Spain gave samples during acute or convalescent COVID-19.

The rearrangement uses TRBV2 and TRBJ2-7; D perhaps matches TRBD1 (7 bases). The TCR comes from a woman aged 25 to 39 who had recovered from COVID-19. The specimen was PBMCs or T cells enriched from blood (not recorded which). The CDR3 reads CASRPRGTLDEQYF. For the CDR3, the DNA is TGTGCCAGCAGGCCCAGGGGGACTCTCGACGAGCAGTACTTC.